The 11 T cell receptor beta chains presented below share a single source sample, sequenced in a study of shared clonotypes between healthy human individuals. Sequenced by immunoSEQ multiplex PCR; TCRdb stores in-frame clones only, minus some. The sample lists approximately 2,300,000 clones; approximately 90% were seen once. Sequenced input: naive CD4+ T cells from PBMCs. Specified subset: CD45RA+ positively selected. Receptor source: a man aged 18-30 years in good health. Some clones in this sample may be carry-over from other donors' samples.

The J gene is TRBJ2-7, the V gene TRBV6-6, with D perhaps matching TRBD2 (5 bases). Trimming left V 8 bases short and J 3 bases short, with 17 bases between. CDR1 is MNHNY, CDR2 SVGAGI, per germline (reference sequence). The CDR3 extends over 14 amino acids. CDR3 protein: CASGPAGGGYEQYF. DNA of the CDR3: TGTGCCAGCGGTCCCGCCGGTGGAGGCTACGAGCAGTACTTC.

This rearrangement joins TRBV5-6 to TRBJ1-2; 11 positions agree with TRBD1. The germline V gene encodes CDR1 SGHDT and CDR2 YYEEEE. V shed 6 bases, J shed 2 bases, and the junction held 6 bases outside the gene matches. The CDR3 sequence is 15 residues long. For the CDR3, the DNA is TGTGCCAGCATCACCGGGACAGGGGGAAACTATGGCTACACCTTC. Translation gives CASITGTGGNYGYTF.

The chain is built from TRBV7-2 and TRBJ2-2; D is possibly TRBD2 (6 bases). This CDR3 spans 15 amino acids. The ends were cut back, 5 bases at V and 10 bases at J, with 20 bases in the middle. The germline V gene has CDR1 SGHTA and CDR2 FQGNSA. In nucleotides, the CDR3 is TGTGCCAGCAGCGGCCGGGACTTCATACCGACGGAGCTGTTTTTT. This gives the protein CASSGRDFIPTELFF. The full variable domain, completed using reference TRBV7-2 and TRBJ2-2, is GAGVSQSPSNKVTEKGKDVELRCDPISGHTALYWYRQSLGQGLEFLIYFQGNSAPDKSGLPSDRFSAERTGGSVSTLTIQRTQQEDSAVYLCASSGRDFIPTELFFGEGSRLTVL.

For the CDR3, the DNA is TGTGCCAGCAGTTTTCAGACATCTTTCCCTCGCGAGCAGTACTTC. Encoded protein: CASSFQTSFPREQYF. The chain is built from TRBV28 and TRBJ2-7; D gene ambiguous. Germline CDR1 reads MDHEN; CDR2 reads SYDVKM. V lost 3 bases, J lost 6 bases, and 18 bases lay in between. The CDR3 length is 15 residues.

This chain connects TRBV9 to TRBJ2-3; D is unresolved. V shed 6 bases and J shed 3 bases, with 11 bases lying between them. The CDR3 sequence is 13 residues long. Germline assignment: CDR1 SGDLS and CDR2 YYNGEE. The CDR3 DNA follows: TGTGCCAGCACTTTCCTCTCGACAGATACGCAGTATTTT. This codes for CASTFLSTDTQYF.

The chain joins TRBV7-2 to TRBJ2-7; 7 bases agree with TRBD2. Per germline, CDR1 SGHTA and CDR2 FQGNSA. Trimming at V came to 0 bases and at J to 3 bases, leaving 5 bases not matched to a gene. This CDR3 spans 15 amino acids. CDR3 sequence reads: CASSLAVGGDYEQYF. Written as DNA, the CDR3 is TGTGCCAGCAGCTTAGCGGTGGGAGGGGACTACGAGCAGTACTTC.

The rearrangement joins TRBV7-2 to TRBJ2-2, with D perhaps matching TRBD1 or TRBD2 (5 bases each). Germline assignment: CDR1 SGHTA and CDR2 FQGNSA. Trimming pared 6 bases from V and 4 bases from J, leaving 9 bases between. CDR3 length: 13 residues. The DNA of the CDR3 is TGTGCCAGCAGTCGGGACCTCACCGGGGAGCTGTTTTTT. The encoded protein is CASSRDLTGELFF.

This chain links TRBV9 with TRBJ1-3, with a weak D call TRBD1 (5 bases). Trimming pared 0 bases from V and 2 bases from J, leaving 18 bases between. Germline loops: CDR1 SGDLS, CDR2 YYNGEE. CDR3 length: 18 residues. The CDR3, as DNA: TGTGCCAGCAGCGTAGCCTTCCGGGAGGCAGGGACTGGAAACACCATATATTTT. Translation gives CASSVAFREAGTGNTIYF.

On this clone: The sample holds other DNA sequences that translate to the same CDR3. The rearrangement uses TRBV29-1 and TRBJ1-1, with D hard to call. The CDR3 totals 13 residues. Germline CDR1 reads SQVTM; CDR2 reads ANQGSEA. Trimming stripped 3 bases from V and 0 bases from J, with 8 bases between. CDR3 nucleotides: TGCAGCGTTGAGGCACAAATGAACACTGAAGCTTTCTTT. Residues: CSVEAQMNTEAFF.

The J gene is TRBJ1-1, the V gene TRBV28; 7 bases are shared with TRBD1. Germline V gene data show CDR1 as MDHEN and CDR2 as SYDVKM. The CDR3 consists of 14 residues. After removal of 3 bases from V and 5 bases from J, the junction contained 6 bases not matched to a gene. CDR3: CASSFTGVVTEAFF. The CDR3 nucleotides are TGTGCCAGCAGTTTTACAGGGGTGGTAACTGAAGCTTTCTTT. Together with reference TRBV28 and TRBJ1-1, the CDR3 gives the full variable domain: DVKVTQSSRYLVKRTGEKVFLECVQDMDHENMFWYRQDPGLGLRLIYFSYDVKMKEKGDIPEGYSVSREKKERFSLILESASTNQTSMYLCASSFTGVVTEAFFGQGTRLTVV.

The rearrangement uses TRBV29-1 and TRBJ1-1; the match to TRBD1 covers 7 bases. The CDR3 has 15 amino acids. The V segment lost 4 bases and the J segment 6 bases; nucleotides outside the gene matches: 14. CDR1 and CDR2 (germline): SQVTM, ANQGSEA. The CDR3 DNA follows: TGCAGCGTTGCCACGCGCTTGCCCGACAGGGCTGAAGCTTTCTTT. Translated, it gives CSVATRLPDRAEAFF.